The clone carrying this TCR beta chain came up many times. Its cognate antigen is unknown. Time point of the sample: sample taken at primary tumor resection. The study sequenced unsorted whole RNA from tumor, nontumor lung or frozen PBMC. Donation came from 70 or so patients with untreated early-stage non-small cell lung cancer. Each TCR cDNA molecule bore a unique molecular identifier. Via MiXCR, TCRdb re-called the 5' RACE reads, giving one row per CDR3 protein. The top ten clones hold around 30% of a sample with around 14,000 distinct CDR3 sequences, 9.5% to 14% of them seen once. This sample was taken from a study of spatial heterogeneity in lung cancer. Study overall: Alpha-chain detections were consistently fewer than beta-chain detections among the sequences.

In germline, CDR1 is DFQATT, CDR2 SNEGSKA (reference sequence). The CDR3 covers 15 residues. Unmatched junction bases numbered 7, after V lost 3 bases and J lost 1 base. Study-level findings and limits: Blood contained ubiquitous expanded tumor TCRs more at resection than at follow-up.

The origin of this receptor is a female donor with early-stage non-small cell lung cancer. This sequence joins TRBV20-1 and TRBJ2-5; 8 bases map to TRBD1. The material sequenced was PBMCs, taken at surgery. DNA for the CDR3: TGCAGTGCTAGGGCGCCGGACAGGGCCCAAGAGACCCAGTACTTC. This gives the protein CSARAPDRAQETQYF.